Each of the 24 T cell receptor beta chains below was sequenced from the same sample in a study of blood T cell repertoires in COVID-19. Using immunoSEQ multiplex PCR, the repertoire was profiled, and TCRdb retains in-frame clones only, with some absent. The table records about 160,000 clones, about 88% of them present only once. The sequenced material came from peripheral blood. The receptors stem from a man between 60 and 75 years old with active or convalescent COVID-19.

This clone appeared once. This rearrangement joins TRBV30 to TRBJ2-3; D is perhaps TRBD1 (6 bases). This CDR3 has 11 residues. Germline V lookup: CDR1 GTSNPN, CDR2 SVGIG (reference sequence). V was clipped by 5 bases and J by 6 bases, with 9 bases between them. CDR3 DNA: TGTGCCTGGTCAGGGGAGGATACGCAGTATTTT. Protein: CAWSGEDTQYF.

The V call is TRBV6-5, the J call TRBJ2-6; possible D gene TRBD1, 5 bases. Trimming took 6 bases from V and 1 from J, leaving 7 bases between them. The germline V gene has CDR1 MNHEY and CDR2 SVGAGI. This CDR3 spans 14 amino acids. CDR3 residues: CASSSGSGANVLTF. The CDR3 nucleotides read TGTGCCAGCAGCTCAGGGTCTGGGGCCAACGTCCTGACTTTC.

The chain couples TRBV11-2 to TRBJ2-5; TRBD1 aligns across 8 bases. V shed 5 bases and J 4 bases; nucleotides not matched to a gene: 9. CDR3 length: 15 amino acids. Germline V gives CDR1 SGHAT, CDR2 FQNNGV. CDR3 coding DNA: TGTGCCAGCAGCATAGGGACAGGAGGGCCAGAGACCCAGTACTTC. Encoded protein: CASSIGTGGPETQYF.

V gene TRBV29-1 combines with J gene TRBJ2-3; 10 nucleotides line up with TRBD2. The CDR3 loop spans 16 amino acids. After removal of 6 bases from V and 1 base from J, the junction contained 10 bases not matched to a gene. Germline V gives CDR1 SQVTM, CDR2 ANQGSEA. The CDR3 coding sequence is TGCAGCGTCGGGGCGCTAGCGGGGGTTCGCACAGATACGCAGTATTTT. It specifies CSVGALAGVRTDTQYF.

The CDR3 spells CASSPREGGYSNQPQHF. The CDR3 DNA sequence: TGTGCCAGCAGTCCCCGGGAGGGGGGCTATAGCAATCAGCCCCAGCATTTT. The J gene is TRBJ1-5, the V gene TRBV6-6; D possibly corresponds to TRBD1 (6 bases). The ends were cut back, 5 bases at V and 0 bases at J, with 17 bases in the middle. Germline lookup yields CDR1 MNHNY and CDR2 SVGAGI (reference sequence). The CDR3 loop spans 17 amino acids.

The chain joins TRBV3-1 (or the pseudogene TRBV3-2) to TRBJ2-6; tentative D call: TRBD1 (6 bases). The CDR3 covers 18 residues. V gave up 4 bases and J gave up 0 bases, with 16 bases separating them. Germline V gives CDR1 LGHDT, CDR2 YNNKEL (reference sequence). The CDR3 DNA follows: TGTGCCAGCAGCCCTTACGGACAGTTAATCTCTGGGGCCAACGTCCTGACTTTC. The encoded protein is CASSPYGQLISGANVLTF.

The chain carries TRBV6-6 and TRBJ1-5; TRBD1 aligns across 7 bases. The CDR3 spans 15 residues. After removal of 2 bases from V and 4 bases from J, the junction contained 5 bases not matched to a gene. Germline CDR1 MNHNY, CDR2 SVGAGI (reference sequence). CDR3 DNA sequence: TGTGCCAGCAGTTACGTACAGGGGCAAAATCAGCCCCAGCATTTT. Its protein product is CASSYVQGQNQPQHF.

With respect to this clone: Distinct nucleotide sequences in the sample also encode this CDR3. CDR3 sequence (DNA): TGCAGTGCTAGGAGAAACACTGAAGCTTTCTTT. Translated, it gives CSARRNTEAFF. The rearrangement links TRBV20-1 to TRBJ1-1; unclear D gene. Trimming pared 3 bases from V and 2 bases from J, leaving 4 bases between. The CDR3 extends over 11 amino acids. Germline V CDR1 and CDR2: DFQATT, SNEGSKA (reference sequence).

The chain links TRBV9 to TRBJ1-3; 7 nucleotides match TRBD1. The CDR3 consists of 13 residues. Trimming removed 4 bases from V and 7 bases from J; junction bases left unmatched: 5. The germline V gene has CDR1 SGDLS and CDR2 YYNGEE. The CDR3 loop reads CASSILQGNTIYF. The CDR3 DNA is TGTGCCAGCAGCATCCTACAGGGGAACACCATATATTTT.

V usage is TRBV5-8 and J usage is TRBJ1-4; TRBD1 matches 8 bases. Looked up from germline, CDR1 is SGHTS and CDR2 is YDEGEE. The V gene end was trimmed by 4 bases and the J gene end by 0 bases; junction bases not matched to a gene: 11. The CDR3 length is 18 residues. The chain's CDR3 is CASSRSGTGAPTNEKLFF. The DNA for the CDR3 is TGTGCCAGCAGCCGATCCGGGACAGGTGCCCCAACTAATGAAAAACTGTTTTTT.

The chain links TRBV19 to TRBJ1-1; a possible D gene is TRBD1 (5 bases). Trimming removed 5 bases from V and 0 bases from J, with 13 bases in between. Germline CDR1 and CDR2: LNHDA and SQIVND (reference sequence). The CDR3 runs 15 residues. The CDR3 coding sequence is TGTGCCAGTAGTGGGCGGGACGGCTTGAACACTGAAGCTTTCTTT. As protein: CASSGRDGLNTEAFF.

V usage is TRBV7-6 and J usage is TRBJ2-3; D unclear. Trimming left V 6 bases short and J 2 bases short, with 6 bases between. Germline CDR1 and CDR2: SGHVS and FNYEAQ. The CDR3 runs 12 residues. CDR3 DNA: TGTGCCAGCAGGGCGGACACAGATACGCAGTATTTT. It encodes CASRADTDTQYF. The full variable domain, its missing parts supplied by reference TRBV7-6 and TRBJ2-3, is GAGVSQSPRYKVTKRGQDVALRCDPISGHVSLYWYRQALGQGPEFLTYFNYEAQQDKSGLPNDRFSAERPEGSISTLTIQRTEQRDSAMYRCASRADTDTQYFGPGTRLTVL.

This clone was counted only a few times. The CDR3 reads CASSLVVTGGGEQYF. CDR3 sequence (DNA): TGCGCCAGCAGCTTGGTGGTGACAGGTGGAGGCGAGCAGTACTTC. V is TRBV5-1 and J is TRBJ2-7; a possible D gene is TRBD1 (6 bases). Trimming removed 0 bases at V and 6 bases at J, with 16 bases between. The CDR3 runs 15 residues. Germline lookup yields CDR1 SGHRS and CDR2 YFSETQ. Combining the CDR3 with reference TRBV5-1 and TRBJ2-7 gives the whole variable domain KAGVTQTPRYLIKTRGQQVTLSCSPISGHRSVSWYQQTPGQGLQFLFEYFSETQRNKGNFPGRFSGRQFSNSRSEMNVSTLELGDSALYLCASSLVVTGGGEQYFGPGTRLTVT.

The V gene is TRBV10-3, the J gene TRBJ2-3, with 12 bases lining up with TRBD2. This CDR3 spans 16 amino acids. Germline V gene data show CDR1 as ENHRY and CDR2 as SYGVKD. J gave up 2 bases and V 6 bases, and 6 bases lay outside the gene matches. CDR3 sequence: CAIRGLAGNSTDTQYF. CDR3 nucleotide sequence: TGTGCCATCAGAGGACTAGCGGGGAACTCCACAGATACGCAGTATTTT.

The chain combines TRBV18 with TRBJ1-3; possible D gene TRBD1, 6 bases. Germline CDR1 is KGHSH and CDR2 is LQKENI. Trimming took off 3 bases at V and 1 base at J, with 10 bases between the two ends. CDR3 length: 15 residues. Here the CDR3 DNA reads TGTGCCAGCTCACCGCAAGGGACATCTGGAAACACCATATATTTT. Amino acid sequence: CASSPQGTSGNTIYF.

The V call is TRBV18, the J call TRBJ2-3; 14 bases map to TRBD2. The length of the CDR3 is 17 residues. Germline V gene lookup returns CDR1 KGHSH and CDR2 LQKENI. V dropped 6 bases and J dropped 2; count of bases not matched to a gene: 7. The CDR3 sequence: CASSPGLAGGSTDTQYF. The CDR3 nucleotides read TGTGCCAGCTCTCCTGGACTAGCGGGGGGTTCCACAGATACGCAGTATTTT. Using reference TRBV18 and TRBJ2-3 for the parts outside the CDR3, the full variable domain is NAGVMQNPRHLVRRRGQEARLRCSPMKGHSHVYWYRQLPEEGLKFMVYLQKENIIDESGMPKERFSAEFPKEGPSILRIQQVVRGDSAAYFCASSPGLAGGSTDTQYFGPGTRLTVL.

CDR3 nucleotides: TGTGCCAGTAGTAGAGGGGAGGGGAGGACTGAAGCTTTCTTT. Its translation: CASSRGEGRTEAFF. The rearrangement uses TRBV19 and TRBJ1-1, with D possibly being TRBD1 (5 bases). The CDR3 is made up of 14 amino acids. Trimming took 4 bases from V and 5 from J, leaving 14 bases between them. Germline V lookup: CDR1 LNHDA, CDR2 SQIVND (reference sequence). Full variable domain (rest looked up from reference TRBV19 and TRBJ1-1): DGGITQSPKYLFRKEGQNVTLSCEQNLNHDAMYWYRQDPGQGLRLIYYSQIVNDFQKGDIAEGYSVSREKKESFPLTVTSAQKNPTAFYLCASSRGEGRTEAFFGQGTRLTVV.

The chain combines TRBV2 with TRBJ2-1; D is unclear. CDR3 length: 12 residues. Trimming stripped 6 bases from V and 5 bases from J, with 8 bases between. Germline lookup yields CDR1 SNHLY and CDR2 FYNNEI. The CDR3 region is CASSPQDNEQFF. CDR3 DNA: TGTGCCAGCAGCCCCCAGGACAATGAGCAGTTCTTC.

The CDR3 is CASSQGQGTSPLHF. The CDR3 nucleotides are TGTGCCAGCAGCCAGGGACAGGGAACCTCACCCCTCCACTTT. The chain employs TRBV3-1 (or the pseudogene TRBV3-2) and TRBJ1-6; 9 bases map to TRBD1. The CDR3 spans 14 residues. Germline V gene sequence: CDR1 LGHDT, CDR2 YNNKEL (reference sequence). The V segment lost 3 bases and the J segment 10 bases; nucleotides outside the gene matches: 4.

The genes are TRBV5-1 and TRBJ1-5; the match to TRBD1 covers 8 bases. J was trimmed by 7 bases and V by 0 bases; bases with no gene match: 6. Germline CDR1 is SGHRS and CDR2 is YFSETQ. CDR3 length equals 15 residues. This chain's CDR3 is CASSLGTGFQQPQHF. In DNA form, the CDR3 reads TGCGCCAGCAGCTTGGGGACAGGGTTCCAGCAGCCCCAGCATTTT.

V is TRBV19 and J is TRBJ1-5, with a weak D call TRBD1 (6 bases). Germline V gene sequence: CDR1 LNHDA, CDR2 SQIVND (reference sequence). V was trimmed by 5 bases and J by 0 bases, leaving 11 bases between them. The CDR3 length is 15 residues. The CDR3 bases are TGTGCCAGTAGTCCTCGGACAGATAGCAATCAGCCCCAGCATTTT. This translates into CASSPRTDSNQPQHF.

The V gene is TRBV2, the J gene TRBJ1-1, with 7 bases lining up with TRBD1. This CDR3 is built from 14 residues. V gave up 6 bases and J gave up 0 bases; unmatched junction bases: 4. Germline values: CDR1 SNHLY, CDR2 FYNNEI. CDR3 in amino acids: CASRGTVMNTEAFF. The CDR3 coding sequence is TGTGCCAGCAGGGGGACAGTAATGAACACTGAAGCTTTCTTT.

This chain uses TRBV2 with TRBJ1-1; D unresolved. This CDR3 has 13 amino acids. The ends were cut back, 10 bases at V and 1 base at J, with 13 bases in the middle. CDR1 SNHLY and CDR2 FYNNEI come from the germline V gene. The CDR3 bases are TGTGCCAATACGGGAAGACAGAACACTGAAGCTTTCTTT. The encoded protein is CANTGRQNTEAFF. Drawing the rest from reference TRBV2 and TRBJ1-1, the complete variable domain is EPEVTQTPSHQVTQMGQEVILRCVPISNHLYFYWYRQILGQKVEFLVSFYNNEISEKSEIFDDQFSVERPDGSNFTLKIRSTKLEDSAMYFCANTGRQNTEAFFGQGTRLTVV.

In its sample, this clone was seen once. The J gene is TRBJ1-2, the V gene TRBV7-9; tentatively, D is TRBD1 (6 bases). Germline V lookup: CDR1 SEHNR, CDR2 FQNEAQ (reference sequence). V lost 5 bases and J lost 8, with 15 bases in between. The CDR3 totals 13 residues. In nucleotides, the CDR3 is TGTGCCAGCAGCCTAGAAGGGGGTCAGGGCTACACCTTC. Translating it yields CASSLEGGQGYTF.